These 5 T cell receptor beta chains were all obtained from the same sample, sequenced in a study of cytomegalovirus exposure and HLA in healthy donors. Clones were sequenced by immunoSEQ multiplex PCR, and TCRdb holds only the in-frame ones, with some missing. This sample has some 46,000 clones, with roughly 92% found just once. Sample: PBMCs. These receptors were collected from a man between 18 and 35 years old in good health and CMV-seronegative.

The chain uses TRBV7-9 and TRBJ1-2, with D possibly TRBD1 on 5 matching bases. V was cut by 1 base and J by 2 bases, with 8 bases left in between. Germline V gene lookup returns CDR1 SEHNR and CDR2 FQNEAQ (reference sequence). The CDR3 loop spans 14 amino acids. This CDR3 reads CASSLGGVNYGYTF. The CDR3 coding sequence is TGTGCCAGCAGCTTAGGGGGCGTAAACTATGGCTACACCTTC.

This chain joins TRBV10-3 and TRBJ2-2; TRBD2 matches 14 bases. The CDR3 is made up of 16 amino acids. V was pared by 3 bases and J by 7 bases, with 4 bases of the junction left unmatched. The V gene's germline CDR1 is ENHRY and CDR2 SYGVKD. The CDR3 DNA is TGTGCCATCAGTGAAGGACTAGCGGGAGGTATCGGGGAGCTGTTTTTT. Its protein is CAISEGLAGGIGELFF.

This clone appeared a single time. The chain joins TRBV5-1 to TRBJ2-1; tentative D call: TRBD1 (6 bases). Trimming took off 4 bases at V and 6 bases at J, with 11 bases between the two ends. In germline, CDR1 is SGHRS, CDR2 YFSETQ. This CDR3 contains 13 residues. CDR3 protein: CASSPGTINEQFF. The CDR3 nucleotides read TGCGCCAGCAGCCCCGGGACAATCAATGAGCAGTTCTTC.

The genes are TRBV19 and TRBJ2-7; 7 bases map to TRBD1. Germline lookup yields CDR1 LNHDA and CDR2 SQIVND (reference sequence). This CDR3 has 13 amino acids. Trimming took 5 bases from V and 5 from J; bases not matched to a gene: 6. The CDR3 DNA reads as TGTGCCAGTAGTTTACAGGGGATCCACGAGCAGTACTTC. This gives the protein CASSLQGIHEQYF.

The chain combines TRBV4-1 with TRBJ2-3; 9 bases align to TRBD1. With 4 bases clipped from V and 2 bases from J, the junction kept 7 bases outside the gene matches. The CDR3 is 16 amino acids. From germline, CDR1 is MGHRA and CDR2 YSYEKL. In nucleotides, the CDR3 is TGCGCCAGCAGCCGCACACAGGGGGCGCCCACAGATACGCAGTATTTT. It specifies CASSRTQGAPTDTQYF.